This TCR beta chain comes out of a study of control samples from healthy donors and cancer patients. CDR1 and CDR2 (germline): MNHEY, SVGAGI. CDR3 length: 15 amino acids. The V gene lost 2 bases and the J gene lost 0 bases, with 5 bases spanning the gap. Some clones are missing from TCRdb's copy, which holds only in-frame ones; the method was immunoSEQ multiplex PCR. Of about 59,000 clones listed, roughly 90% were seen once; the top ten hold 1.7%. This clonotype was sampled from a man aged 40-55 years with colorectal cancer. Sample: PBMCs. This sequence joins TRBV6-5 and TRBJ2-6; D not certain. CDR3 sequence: CASSYKGSGANVLTF. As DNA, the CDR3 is TGTGCCAGCAGTTACAAGGGCTCTGGGGCCAACGTCCTGACTTTC.